Below are 14 T cell receptor beta chains sequenced from a single sample in a study of neurological immune-mediated disorders. TCRdb fed the 5' RACE reads into MiXCR, producing one record per CDR3 protein. This sample yields around 44,000 distinct CDR3 sequences, of which more than 12% are seen a single time; less than 4.5% belongs to the top ten. Sequencing was performed on CD4+ T cells from blood. These receptors originate from a woman in her fifties or sixties with HTLV-1-associated myelopathy (HAM/TSP).

This clonotype was seen only a few times. The chain couples TRBV11-2 to TRBJ2-3; D may be TRBD2 (6 bases). CDR1 and CDR2 from the germline V gene are SGHAT and FQNNGV. V was pared by 5 bases and J by 7 bases, with 16 bases between. The CDR3 sequence is 14 residues long. CDR3: CASSPGTAANTQYF. Here the CDR3 DNA reads TGTGCCAGCAGCCCCGGGACTGCCGCCAATACGCAGTATTTT.

In its sample, this clonotype was seen many times. The chain combines TRBV29-1 with TRBJ1-4, with a weak D call TRBD1 (6 bases). This CDR3 is 14 amino acids long. Germline CDR1 reads SQVTM; CDR2 reads ANQGSEA. Trimming shortened V by 7 bases and J by 7 bases, and 19 bases separated the two germline ends. The CDR3 loop is CSAGTGQIGEKLFF. The CDR3 coding sequence is TGCAGCGCGGGAACAGGGCAGATTGGTGAAAAACTGTTTTTT.

This clonotype was seen at least ten times. The chain carries TRBV5-1 and TRBJ1-6; 11 bases match TRBD1. This CDR3 spans 16 amino acids. Germline CDR1 reads SGHRS; CDR2 reads YFSETQ. V shed 0 bases, J shed 9 bases, and the junction held 5 bases outside the gene matches. CDR3 amino acids: CASSLDGQGASSPLHF. CDR3 DNA: TGCGCCAGCAGCTTGGATGGACAGGGGGCTTCTTCACCCCTCCACTTT.

This clonotype was recorded many times. The chain couples TRBV27 to TRBJ1-5; D unresolved. There are 12 residues in the CDR3. Germline V gene data show CDR1 as MNHEY and CDR2 as SMNVEV (reference sequence). V lost 3 bases and J 6 bases, leaving 6 bases between the germline ends. In DNA form, the CDR3 reads TGTGCCAGCAGTTTTCGGGGTCAGCCCCAGCATTTT. Protein sequence: CASSFRGQPQHF.

The chain has TRBV14 and TRBJ2-3; D is perhaps TRBD1 (6 bases). The CDR3 has 14 amino acids. Germline assignment: CDR1 SGHDN and CDR2 FVKESK. Between the trimmed V and J ends, which lost 4 bases and 6 bases, there was a span of 14 bases. CDR3 nucleotides: TGTGCCAGCAGCCCATTCCAGGGGCTGGATACGCAGTATTTT. The encoded protein is CASSPFQGLDTQYF.

This clonotype was detected many times. This chain uses TRBV5-1 with TRBJ1-2; TRBD1 matches 7 bases. In germline, CDR1 is SGHRS, CDR2 YFSETQ. Losses at the gene ends were 4 bases for V and 6 bases for J; bases not matched to a gene: 9. The CDR3 covers 14 residues. CDR3 sequence reads: CASSTQDRPDGYTF. DNA for the CDR3: TGCGCCAGCAGCACCCAGGACAGGCCCGATGGCTACACCTTC.

This clonotype showed up many times. V is TRBV5-1 and J is TRBJ2-1, with 10 bases aligning to TRBD1. Unmatched junction bases numbered 8, after V lost 0 bases and J lost 8 bases. The CDR3 sequence is 16 residues long. Germline loops: CDR1 SGHRS, CDR2 YFSETQ. The chain's CDR3 is CASSLGVGTGVYEQFF. CDR3 nucleotides: TGCGCCAGCAGCTTGGGAGTAGGGACAGGGGTGTATGAGCAGTTCTTC.

This clonotype was found many times. The chain links TRBV20-1 to TRBJ2-1; 11 bases agree with TRBD2. CDR1 DFQATT and CDR2 SNEGSKA come from the germline V gene (reference sequence). This CDR3 region has 15 residues. The J segment lost 7 bases and the V segment lost 6 bases, leaving 11 bases of the junction unmatched. The CDR3 reads CSANSGGAGMNEQFF. CDR3 nucleotide sequence: TGCAGTGCCAATAGCGGGGGGGCGGGGATGAATGAGCAGTTCTTC.

This clonotype was seen ten or more times. The J gene is TRBJ2-6, the V gene TRBV29-1; D ambiguous. The CDR3 has 13 amino acids. V lost 6 bases to trimming and J lost 0 bases, with 6 bases between them. Germline V gene sequence: CDR1 SQVTM, CDR2 ANQGSEA. DNA of the CDR3: TGCAGCGTACCCGTCTCTGGGGCCAACGTCCTGACTTTC. This encodes CSVPVSGANVLTF.

The V call is TRBV20-1, the J call TRBJ2-1, with D maybe TRBD1 (5 bases). Germline V gene lookup returns CDR1 DFQATT and CDR2 SNEGSKA (reference sequence). The V gene lost 3 bases and the J gene lost 9 bases, with 15 bases spanning the gap. There are 13 residues in the CDR3. CDR3 loop: CSASQGVYVEQFF. The CDR3 DNA is TGCAGTGCTAGCCAAGGGGTTTACGTTGAGCAGTTCTTC.

In DNA, the CDR3 is TGCAGCGTTGGTGGCTTGACGGGAGGCGGCACAGATACGCAGTATTTT. It specifies CSVGGLTGGGTDTQYF. This chain connects TRBV29-1 to TRBJ2-3, with 7 bases lining up with TRBD2. Trimming took 4 bases from V and 1 from J; bases not matched to a gene: 11. Germline assignment: CDR1 SQVTM and CDR2 ANQGSEA. This CDR3 has 16 residues.

This clonotype was detected many times. The chain joins TRBV12-3 or TRBV12-4 to TRBJ2-3; a possible D gene is TRBD1 (6 bases). The CDR3 spans 12 residues. The germline V and J ends were trimmed by 3 bases and 9 bases, with 10 bases remaining between them. The CDR3 region has the DNA TGTGCCAGCAGTTTCCTGGGACAAACGCAGTATTTT. Amino acids: CASSFLGQTQYF.

There are many counts of this clonotype. The V call is TRBV5-1, the J call TRBJ2-6; D is unresolved. This CDR3 has 19 residues. CDR1 is SGHRS and CDR2 is YFSETQ in the germline V gene. V shed 0 bases and J shed 0 bases, with 16 bases lying between them. The DNA of the CDR3 is TGCGCCAGCAGCTTGGAGGGTCTGTCCTTACTCTCTGGGGCCAACGTCCTGACTTTC. Translated, it gives CASSLEGLSLLSGANVLTF.

In its sample, this clonotype was seen many times. The V and J genes are TRBV20-1 and TRBJ2-1; the D call may be TRBD1 or TRBD2 (5 bases each). V was shortened by 0 bases and J by 6 bases, with 12 bases between the two germline ends. The CDR3 has 14 amino acids. From germline, CDR1 is DFQATT and CDR2 SNEGSKA (reference sequence). The CDR3 reads CSARDPGAGNEQFF. In DNA form, the CDR3 reads TGCAGTGCTAGAGATCCCGGGGCCGGCAATGAGCAGTTCTTC.